These 27 T cell receptor beta chains were sequenced from one sample in a study of blood T cell repertoires in COVID-19. The table came from immunoSEQ multiplex PCR; TCRdb's copy has only in-frame clones and leaves some out. Here the sample spans some 200,000 clones, under 85% being singletons. The sample was peripheral blood. The receptors originated from an elderly woman with COVID-19, enrolled during active disease.

This clone has only one observation. The chain links TRBV4-1 to TRBJ2-7; D possibly corresponds to TRBD2 (5 bases). V was pared by 4 bases and J by 2 bases, with 12 bases between. The CDR3 length is 14 residues. Looked up from germline, CDR1 is MGHRA and CDR2 is YSYEKL. CDR3 region: CASSPRGLAYEQYF. The CDR3 region has the DNA TGCGCCAGCAGCCCGCGAGGACTGGCCTACGAGCAGTACTTC.

The genes are TRBV5-1 and TRBJ2-1, with D perhaps TRBD2 (7 bases). This CDR3 is built from 15 residues. CDR1 and CDR2 (germline): SGHRS, YFSETQ. V shed 3 bases and J shed 7 bases, with 17 bases lying between them. The CDR3 loop is CASSSGGPGLNEQFF. The CDR3 DNA reads as TGCGCCAGCAGCTCCGGGGGGCCGGGGTTAAATGAGCAGTTCTTC.

The J gene is TRBJ1-5, the V gene TRBV7-9; 7 bases align to TRBD1. The CDR3 length is 15 residues. V gave up 3 bases and J gave up 2 bases; unmatched junction bases: 4. Germline V gene data show CDR1 as SEHNR and CDR2 as FQNEAQ (reference sequence). CDR3 sequence: CASSLTGTGNQPQHF. CDR3 coding DNA: TGTGCCAGCAGCTTGACAGGGACAGGCAATCAGCCCCAGCATTTT.

The CDR3 loop reads CASIRDRGTYEQFF. The CDR3 nucleotides are TGTGCCAGCATCAGAGACAGGGGGACGTATGAGCAGTTCTTC. The V call is TRBV6-5, the J call TRBJ2-1; TRBD1 matches at 9 bases. The trim removed 7 bases at V and 8 bases at J, leaving 9 bases unmatched. This CDR3 has 14 amino acids. CDR1 and CDR2 (germline): MNHEY, SVGAGI.

The CDR3 DNA is TGTGCCAGCAGTCGAGTTAACCAGCCCCAGCATTTT. Its protein is CASSRVNQPQHF. The chain links TRBV27 to TRBJ1-5, with unresolved D. CDR1 and CDR2 (germline): MNHEY, SMNVEV (reference sequence). The ends were cut back, 5 bases at V and 7 bases at J, with 9 bases in the middle. There are 12 residues in the CDR3.

Remarks on this clone: Other nucleotide sequences in the sample specify the same CDR3. For the CDR3, the DNA is TGCGCCAGCAGCTCAAGCGGGGGCTCCTACAATGAGCAGTTCTTC. Residues: CASSSSGGSYNEQFF. This chain connects TRBV5-1 to TRBJ2-1; 8 positions match TRBD2. Germline V lookup: CDR1 SGHRS, CDR2 YFSETQ. V was pared by 3 bases and J by 0 bases, with 2 bases of the junction left unmatched. The CDR3 length is 15 residues.

The sample holds many counts of this clone. This chain uses TRBV7-9 with TRBJ2-3; TRBD2 matches 7 bases. The CDR3 contains 15 residues. V dropped 2 bases and J dropped 2; count of bases not matched to a gene: 4. The V gene's germline CDR1 is SEHNR and CDR2 FQNEAQ (reference sequence). CDR3 bases: TGTGCCAGCAGCTTACCTAGCGGCACCACAGATACGCAGTATTTT. It is translated as CASSLPSGTTDTQYF.

In its sample, this clone was seen a few times. The chain employs TRBV11-2 and TRBJ2-7; D remains ambiguous. There are 12 residues in the CDR3. CDR1 and CDR2 (germline): SGHAT, FQNNGV. V lost 3 bases to trimming and J lost 2 bases, with 5 bases between them. The CDR3 bases are TGTGCCAGCAGCTTCTCCCCCTACGAGCAGTACTTC. Encoded protein: CASSFSPYEQYF.

This clone was counted a single time. The gene calls are TRBV5-1 and TRBJ1-4; the match to TRBD1 covers 7 bases. CDR1 is SGHRS, CDR2 YFSETQ, per germline. CDR3 length: 15 residues. J was trimmed by 8 bases and V by 3 bases; bases with no gene match: 10. CDR3 protein: CASSSDRDGREKLFF. CDR3 DNA: TGCGCCAGCAGCTCAGACAGGGACGGCCGGGAAAAACTGTTTTTT.

J is TRBJ2-7 and V is TRBV6-2 or TRBV6-3; 11 bases are a match to TRBD2. Germline-derived CDR1 and CDR2 are MNHEY and SVGEGT. V was clipped by 2 bases and J by 6 bases; unmatched bases: 9. The CDR3 has 16 amino acids. The CDR3 protein is CASSYPTGSGRGEQYF. The CDR3 bases are TGTGCCAGCAGTTACCCGACGGGTAGCGGGAGGGGCGAGCAGTACTTC.

The gene calls are TRBV6-2 or TRBV6-3 and TRBJ2-2; 8 bases are a match to TRBD1. Germline V gene lookup returns CDR1 MNHEY and CDR2 SVGEGT. CDR3 length: 16 residues. V lost 0 bases, J lost 3 bases, and 3 bases stayed unmatched. CDR3 loop: CASSYSNRGYTGELFF. Written as DNA, the CDR3 is TGTGCCAGCAGTTACTCGAACAGGGGGTACACCGGGGAGCTGTTTTTT.

The rearrangement joins TRBV6-5 to TRBJ1-1; D is unresolved. Per germline, CDR1 MNHEY and CDR2 SVGAGI. V lost 6 bases to trimming and J lost 5 bases, with 7 bases between them. This CDR3 has 11 residues. In nucleotides, the CDR3 is TGTGCCAGCAGGTTAACAACTGAAGCTTTCTTT. It translates to CASRLTTEAFF.

The chain combines TRBV27 with TRBJ1-6; possible D gene TRBD1, 6 bases. The length of the CDR3 is 14 residues. The germline gives CDR1 MNHEY, CDR2 SMNVEV (reference sequence). Trimming removed 3 bases from V and 9 bases from J, with 12 bases in between. CDR3 residues: CASSLNRAGSPLHF. DNA for the CDR3: TGTGCCAGCAGTTTGAACAGGGCAGGTTCACCCCTCCACTTT.

The rearrangement uses TRBV11-2 and TRBJ1-5, with D perhaps matching TRBD1 (6 bases). Germline V gene sequence: CDR1 SGHAT, CDR2 FQNNGV. This CDR3 comprises 14 residues. Trimming removed 4 bases at V and 8 bases at J, with 15 bases between. Here the CDR3 DNA reads TGTGCCAGCAGCTCCGGGACACTGAACGAGCCCCAGCATTTT. This codes for CASSSGTLNEPQHF.

The J gene is TRBJ1-2, the V gene TRBV19, with TRBD1 matching 8 bases. From germline, CDR1 is LNHDA and CDR2 SQIVND (reference sequence). V gave up 3 bases and J gave up 6 bases; unmatched junction bases: 6. This CDR3 has 14 residues. The DNA of the CDR3 is TGTGCCAGTAGTATCGGACAGGGAGAGAATGGCTACACCTTC. Its translation: CASSIGQGENGYTF.

Of note for this clone: This same CDR3 is encoded by further DNA sequences in the sample. V gene TRBV7-9 combines with J gene TRBJ2-1, with TRBD1 identical over 7 bases. The CDR3 is 13 residues long. V shed 1 base and J 7 bases; nucleotides not matched to a gene: 1. The germline CDR1 and CDR2 sequences are SEHNR and FQNEAQ (reference sequence). CDR3 sequence: CASSLGQGNEQFF. The CDR3 region has the DNA TGTGCCAGCAGCTTAGGACAGGGAAATGAGCAGTTCTTC.

This clone showed up just a few times. This sequence joins TRBV28 and TRBJ2-1; 10 nucleotides agree with TRBD2. J was trimmed by 9 bases and V by 5 bases; bases with no gene match: 10. The CDR3 length is 15 residues. CDR1 and CDR2 (germline): MDHEN, SYDVKM. In nucleotides, the CDR3 is TGTGCCAGCAGTACCCTAGCGGGAGTAGCATTTGAGCAGTTCTTC. Its translation: CASSTLAGVAFEQFF.

This sequence joins TRBV5-4 and TRBJ1-2; TRBD1 aligns across 9 bases. Unmatched junction bases numbered 8, after V lost 4 bases and J lost 1 base. Germline CDR1 reads SGHNT; CDR2 reads YYREEE (reference sequence). The CDR3 totals 16 residues. CDR3 in amino acids: CASSQDRGVDNYGYTF. CDR3 nucleotide sequence: TGTGCCAGCAGCCAGGACAGGGGAGTGGATAACTATGGCTACACCTTC.

The chain employs TRBV2 and TRBJ2-3; 11 positions agree with TRBD2. The length of the CDR3 is 16 residues. The V gene's germline CDR1 is SNHLY and CDR2 FYNNEI. V dropped 8 bases and J dropped 2; count of bases not matched to a gene: 9. DNA of the CDR3: TGTGCCAGCGGACTAGCGGGTGCCATTAACACAGATACGCAGTATTTT. As protein: CASGLAGAINTDTQYF.

This clone occurred many times. DNA for the CDR3: TGTGCCAGCAGCCCCGATCTTGGGGGGTCGGACGAGCAGTACTTC. This gives the protein CASSPDLGGSDEQYF. J is TRBJ2-7 and V is TRBV11-2, with TRBD2 as a possible D gene (6 bases). Germline lookup yields CDR1 SGHAT and CDR2 FQNNGV. The V gene lost 5 bases and the J gene lost 5 bases, with 19 bases spanning the gap. There are 15 residues in the CDR3.

V usage is TRBV18 and J usage is TRBJ1-1, with D hard to call. Germline-derived CDR1 and CDR2 are KGHSH and LQKENI. The CDR3 totals 11 residues. The V end lost 9 bases, the J end lost 1 base, and 6 bases lay between the germline ends. The chain's CDR3 is CASQWNTEAFF. CDR3 sequence (DNA): TGTGCCAGTCAGTGGAACACTGAAGCTTTCTTT.

V is TRBV5-1 and J is TRBJ1-1, with D possibly matching TRBD1 (6 bases). The germline V gene has CDR1 SGHRS and CDR2 YFSETQ. This CDR3 has 13 amino acids. The V end lost 4 bases, the J end lost 5 bases, and 12 bases lay between the germline ends. CDR3 residues: CASSPGDGTEAFF. The DNA for the CDR3 is TGCGCCAGCAGCCCAGGGGATGGGACTGAAGCTTTCTTT.

The sample holds a few counts of this clone. The genes are TRBV9 and TRBJ1-3; 8 positions agree with TRBD1. V was pared by 3 bases and J by 0 bases, with 2 bases of the junction left unmatched. This CDR3 region has 15 residues. Germline CDR1 and CDR2: SGDLS and YYNGEE. The CDR3, as DNA: TGTGCCAGCAGCGCGACAGGGGCCTCTGGAAACACCATATATTTT. Translating it yields CASSATGASGNTIYF.

The rearrangement links TRBV5-4 to TRBJ1-2, with 9 bases lining up with TRBD1. The germline CDR1 and CDR2 sequences are SGHNT and YYREEE (reference sequence). V shed 4 bases, J shed 8 bases, and the junction held 6 bases outside the gene matches. This CDR3 is 13 amino acids long. In nucleotides, the CDR3 is TGTGCCAGCAGCCCGACAGGGGGAGGAGGCTACACCTTC. It yields the protein CASSPTGGGGYTF.

V gene TRBV6-7 combines with J gene TRBJ1-5, with 8 bases that match TRBD1. TRBV6-7 is recorded as an ORF, its role being uncertain. V gave up 7 bases and J gave up 0 bases; unmatched junction bases: 14. The length of the CDR3 is 18 residues. CDR3 in DNA: TGTGCCAGCATTCCGCGAAAAGGGACAGGACATAGCAATCAGCCCCAGCATTTT. This codes for CASIPRKGTGHSNQPQHF.

V and J are TRBV10-2 and TRBJ2-5; the match to TRBD1 covers 10 bases. Germline-derived CDR1 and CDR2 are WSHSY and SAAADI. J gave up 0 bases and V 5 bases, and 6 bases lay outside the gene matches. The CDR3 is 16 residues long. The DNA of the CDR3 is TGCGCCAGCAGTACCCCGGGACAGGGGTACCAAGAGACCCAGTACTTC. It yields the protein CASSTPGQGYQETQYF.

The J gene is TRBJ2-1, the V gene TRBV7-6, with TRBD1 matching 7 bases. Trimming removed 3 bases from V and 4 bases from J; junction bases left unmatched: 6. The CDR3 length is 15 residues. Germline values: CDR1 SGHVS, CDR2 FNYEAQ. CDR3: CASSFMTGRYNEQFF. DNA for the CDR3: TGTGCCAGCAGCTTTATGACAGGGCGATACAATGAGCAGTTCTTC.